What follows describes a single T cell receptor (beta chain). It was during active infection that Seattle patients were enrolled and then longitudinally followed. Per the original data handling: Estimates of nucleated cell counts were drawn from the amplification of reference gene primers. The table came from immunoSEQ multiplex PCR; TCRdb's copy has only in-frame clones and leaves some out. That table supplies the V and J calls and clone size; D and trimming were determined from the DNA. The sample lists about 300,000 clones; about 87% were seen once. The ends were cut back, 7 bases at V and 5 bases at J, with 17 bases in the middle. The CDR3 extends over 14 amino acids. The germline CDR1 and CDR2 sequences are MNHEY and SVGAGI. The entry originates in a study of blood T cell repertoires in COVID-19. Study-wide context: Nucleic acid was either cDNA or gDNA, and it came from T cells, B-cell-depleted T cells, or PBMCs.

Material for sequencing was peripheral blood. The chain employs TRBV6-5 and TRBJ1-2; D unclear. This sequence was found in a woman between 45 and 60 years old with COVID-19, enrolled during active disease. DNA for the CDR3: TGTGCCAGCACCCCCCAGGACTCTGGTTATGGCTACACCTTC. Encoded protein: CASTPQDSGYGYTF.